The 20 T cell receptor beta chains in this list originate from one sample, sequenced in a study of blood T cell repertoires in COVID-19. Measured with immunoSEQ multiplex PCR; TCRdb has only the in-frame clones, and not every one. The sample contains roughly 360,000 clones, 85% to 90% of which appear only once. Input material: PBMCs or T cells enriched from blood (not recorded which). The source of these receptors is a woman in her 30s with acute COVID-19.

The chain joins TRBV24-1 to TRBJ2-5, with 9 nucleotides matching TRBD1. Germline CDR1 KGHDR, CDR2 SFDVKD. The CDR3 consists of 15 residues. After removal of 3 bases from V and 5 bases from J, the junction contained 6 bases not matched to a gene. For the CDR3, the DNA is TGTGCCACCAGTGATATGACAGGGGGGACTGAGACCCAGTACTTC. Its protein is CATSDMTGGTETQYF.

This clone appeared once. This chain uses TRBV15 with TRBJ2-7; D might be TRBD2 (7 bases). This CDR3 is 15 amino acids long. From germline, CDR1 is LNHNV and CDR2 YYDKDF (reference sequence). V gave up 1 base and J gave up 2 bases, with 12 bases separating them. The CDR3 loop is CATSRAGGGPYEQYF. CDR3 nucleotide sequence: TGTGCCACCAGCAGAGCGGGGGGCGGCCCCTACGAGCAGTACTTC.

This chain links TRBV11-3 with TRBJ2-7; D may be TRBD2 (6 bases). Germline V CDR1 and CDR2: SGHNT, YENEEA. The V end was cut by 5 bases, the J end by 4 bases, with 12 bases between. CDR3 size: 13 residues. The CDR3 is CASSRGMGYEQYF. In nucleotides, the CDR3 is TGTGCCAGCAGCCGCGGGATGGGATACGAGCAGTACTTC. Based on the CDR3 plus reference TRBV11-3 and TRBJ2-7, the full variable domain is EAGVVQSPRYKIIEKKQPVAFWCNPISGHNTLYWYLQNLGQGPELLIRYENEEAVDDSQLPKDRFSAERLKGVDSTLKIQPAELGDSAVYLCASSRGMGYEQYFGPGTRLTVT.

DNA of the CDR3: TGTGCCAGTAGTATATTCCCGGGGGGGCAGCCAGATACGCAGTATTTT. Its protein product is CASSIFPGGQPDTQYF. This chain connects TRBV19 to TRBJ2-3; 8 bases line up with TRBD2. CDR1 LNHDA and CDR2 SQIVND come from the germline V gene (reference sequence). Losses at the gene ends were 2 bases for V and 4 bases for J; bases not matched to a gene: 8. The CDR3 loop spans 16 amino acids. Full variable domain (outside the CDR3, taken from reference TRBV19 and TRBJ2-3): DGGITQSPKYLFRKEGQNVTLSCEQNLNHDAMYWYRQDPGQGLRLIYYSQIVNDFQKGDIAEGYSVSREKKESFPLTVTSAQKNPTAFYLCASSIFPGGQPDTQYFGPGTRLTVL.

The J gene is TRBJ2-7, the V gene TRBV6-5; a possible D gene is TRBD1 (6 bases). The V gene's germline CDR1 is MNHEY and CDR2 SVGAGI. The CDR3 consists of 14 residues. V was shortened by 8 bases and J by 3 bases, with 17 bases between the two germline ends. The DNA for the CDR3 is TGTGCCAGCCGCCCCGGGGACACCGACTACGAGCAGTACTTC. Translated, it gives CASRPGDTDYEQYF.

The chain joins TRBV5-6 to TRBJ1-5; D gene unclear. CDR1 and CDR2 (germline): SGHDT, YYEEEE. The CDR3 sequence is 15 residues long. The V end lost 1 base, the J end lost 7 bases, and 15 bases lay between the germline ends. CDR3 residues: CASSLKRELGQPQHF. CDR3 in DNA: TGTGCCAGCAGCTTGAAGAGGGAGTTAGGACAGCCCCAGCATTTT.

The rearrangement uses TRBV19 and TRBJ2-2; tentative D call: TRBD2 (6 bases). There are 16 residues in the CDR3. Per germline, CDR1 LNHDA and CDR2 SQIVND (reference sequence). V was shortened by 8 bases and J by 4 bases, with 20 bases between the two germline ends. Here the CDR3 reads CASQKRAGMGTGELFF. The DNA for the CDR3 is TGTGCCAGTCAAAAGAGGGCGGGGATGGGCACCGGGGAGCTGTTTTTT.

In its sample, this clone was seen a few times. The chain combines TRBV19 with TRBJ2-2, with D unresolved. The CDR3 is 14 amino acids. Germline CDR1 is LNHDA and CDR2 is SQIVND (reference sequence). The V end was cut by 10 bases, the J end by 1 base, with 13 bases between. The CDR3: CATGGPWNTGELFF. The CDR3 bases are TGTGCCACCGGTGGGCCCTGGAACACCGGGGAGCTGTTTTTT. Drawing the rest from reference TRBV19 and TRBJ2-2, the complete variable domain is DGGITQSPKYLFRKEGQNVTLSCEQNLNHDAMYWYRQDPGQGLRLIYYSQIVNDFQKGDIAEGYSVSREKKESFPLTVTSAQKNPTAFYLCATGGPWNTGELFFGEGSRLTVL.

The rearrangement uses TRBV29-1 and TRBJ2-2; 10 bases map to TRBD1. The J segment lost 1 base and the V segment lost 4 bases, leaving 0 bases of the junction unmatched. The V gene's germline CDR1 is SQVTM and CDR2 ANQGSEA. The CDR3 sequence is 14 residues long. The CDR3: CSVGTGGNTGELFF. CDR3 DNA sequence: TGCAGCGTTGGGACAGGGGGGAACACCGGGGAGCTGTTTTTT.

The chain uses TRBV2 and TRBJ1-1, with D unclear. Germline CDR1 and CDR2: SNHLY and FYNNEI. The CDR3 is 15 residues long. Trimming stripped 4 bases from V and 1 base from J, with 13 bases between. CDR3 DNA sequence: TGTGCCAGCAGTGTAGAACCTCAGGCGAACACTGAAGCTTTCTTT. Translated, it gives CASSVEPQANTEAFF.

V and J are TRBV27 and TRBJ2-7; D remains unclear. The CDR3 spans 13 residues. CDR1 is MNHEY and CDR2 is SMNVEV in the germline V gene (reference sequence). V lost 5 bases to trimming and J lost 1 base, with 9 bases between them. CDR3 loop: CASSSVRSYEQYF. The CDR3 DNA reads TGTGCCAGCAGTAGCGTCAGATCCTACGAGCAGTACTTC.

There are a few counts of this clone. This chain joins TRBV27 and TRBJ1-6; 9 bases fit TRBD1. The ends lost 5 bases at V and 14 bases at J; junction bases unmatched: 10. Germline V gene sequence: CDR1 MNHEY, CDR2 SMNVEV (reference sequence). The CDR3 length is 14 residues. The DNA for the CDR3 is TGTGCCAGCAGTCCCCGACTGGGACAGGGCACCCTCCACTTT. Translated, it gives CASSPRLGQGTLHF.

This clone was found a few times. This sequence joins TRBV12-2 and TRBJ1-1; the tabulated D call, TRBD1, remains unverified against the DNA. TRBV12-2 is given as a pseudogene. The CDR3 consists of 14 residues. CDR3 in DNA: TGTGCAAGTCGCTTAGGGCAGGATGGCACTGAAGCTTTCTTT. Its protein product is CASRLGQDGTEAFF.

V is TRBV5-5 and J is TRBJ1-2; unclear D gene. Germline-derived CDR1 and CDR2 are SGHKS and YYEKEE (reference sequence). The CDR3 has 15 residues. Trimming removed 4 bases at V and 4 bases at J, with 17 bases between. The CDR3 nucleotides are TGTGCCAGCAGCGAACGGGAAGGCGCTTTCTATGGCTACACCTTC. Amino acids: CASSEREGAFYGYTF.

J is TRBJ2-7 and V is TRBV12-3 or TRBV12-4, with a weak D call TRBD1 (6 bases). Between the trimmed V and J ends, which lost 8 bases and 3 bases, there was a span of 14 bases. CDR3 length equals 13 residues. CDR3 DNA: TGTGCCAGCCAAAAGTTAGGGGGCTACGAGCAGTACTTC. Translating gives CASQKLGGYEQYF.

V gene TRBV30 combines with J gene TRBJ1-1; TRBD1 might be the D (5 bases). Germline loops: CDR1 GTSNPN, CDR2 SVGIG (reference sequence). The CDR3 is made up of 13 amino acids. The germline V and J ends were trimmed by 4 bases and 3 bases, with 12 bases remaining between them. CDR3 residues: CAWIKGYDTEAFF. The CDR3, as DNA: TGTGCCTGGATAAAGGGGTACGACACTGAAGCTTTCTTT.

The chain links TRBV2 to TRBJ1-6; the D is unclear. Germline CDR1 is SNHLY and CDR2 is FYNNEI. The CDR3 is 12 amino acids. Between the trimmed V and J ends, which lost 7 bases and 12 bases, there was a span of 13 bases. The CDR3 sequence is CASNRSPIPLHF. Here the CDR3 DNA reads TGTGCCAGCAACCGGTCGCCTATACCCCTCCACTTT.

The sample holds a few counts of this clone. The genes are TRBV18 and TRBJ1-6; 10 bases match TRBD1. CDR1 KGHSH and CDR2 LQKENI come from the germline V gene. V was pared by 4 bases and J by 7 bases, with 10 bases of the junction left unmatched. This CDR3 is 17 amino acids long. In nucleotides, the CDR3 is TGTGCCAGCTCACTACAAAGCCAGGGACAGGGGAATTCACCCCTCCACTTT. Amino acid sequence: CASSLQSQGQGNSPLHF.

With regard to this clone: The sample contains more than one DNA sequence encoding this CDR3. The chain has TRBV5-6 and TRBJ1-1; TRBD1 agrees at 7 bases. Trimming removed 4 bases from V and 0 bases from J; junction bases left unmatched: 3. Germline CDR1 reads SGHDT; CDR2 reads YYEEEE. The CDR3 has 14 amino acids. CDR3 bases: TGTGCCAGCAGCCTGGACAGGCTGAACACTGAAGCTTTCTTT. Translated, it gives CASSLDRLNTEAFF.

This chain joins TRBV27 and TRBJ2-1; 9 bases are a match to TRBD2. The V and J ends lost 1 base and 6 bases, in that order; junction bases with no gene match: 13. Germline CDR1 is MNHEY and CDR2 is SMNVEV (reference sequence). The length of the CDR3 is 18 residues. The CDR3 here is CASSLLSGAGGPLNEQFF. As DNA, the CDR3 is TGTGCCAGCAGTTTATTAAGCGGGGCGGGGGGGCCCCTCAATGAGCAGTTCTTC.